This T cell receptor (beta chain) was captured by sequencing in a study of T cell clonality in common variable immunodeficiency. This clone came up many times. The sequence runs out 3 residues before the end of the CDR3; the remainder is reconstructed from the germline J gene. Trimming took 2 bases from V and 4 from J, leaving 6 bases between them. From germline, CDR1 is GTSNPN and CDR2 SVGIG (reference sequence). The CDR3 covers 11 residues. Clones were read by immunoSEQ multiplex PCR, and TCRdb kept only the in-frame ones, dropping some. Listed for the sample are 40,000 to 55,000 clones, none seen a single time.

This sequence originates from a person aged 18-69 years in good health. The chain carries TRBV30 and TRBJ2-7; D is ambiguous. Sequencing was carried out using peripheral blood mononuclear cells. The CDR3 sequence is CAWSYTYEQYF. The CDR3 bases that were read are TGTGCCTGGAGTTATACTTACGAG.